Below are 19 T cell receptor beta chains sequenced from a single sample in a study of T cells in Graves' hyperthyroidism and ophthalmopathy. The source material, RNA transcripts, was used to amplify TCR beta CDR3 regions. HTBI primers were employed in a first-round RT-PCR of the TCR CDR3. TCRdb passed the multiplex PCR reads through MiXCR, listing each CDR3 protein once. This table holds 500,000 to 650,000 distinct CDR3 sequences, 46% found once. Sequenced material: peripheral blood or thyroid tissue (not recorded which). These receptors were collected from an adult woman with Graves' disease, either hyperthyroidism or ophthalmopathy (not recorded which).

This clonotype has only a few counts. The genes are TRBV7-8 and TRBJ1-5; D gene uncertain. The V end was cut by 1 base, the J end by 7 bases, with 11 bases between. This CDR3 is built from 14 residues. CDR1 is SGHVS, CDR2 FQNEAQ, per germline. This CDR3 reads CASSLGPLGQPQHF. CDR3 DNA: TGTGCCAGCAGCTTAGGTCCATTGGGACAGCCCCAGCATTTT. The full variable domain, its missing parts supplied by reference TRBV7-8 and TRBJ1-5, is GAGVSQSPRYKVAKRGQDVALRCDPISGHVSLFWYQQALGQGPEFLTYFQNEAQLDKSGLPSDRFFAERPEGSVSTLKIQRTQQEDSAVYLCASSLGPLGQPQHFGDGTRLSIL.

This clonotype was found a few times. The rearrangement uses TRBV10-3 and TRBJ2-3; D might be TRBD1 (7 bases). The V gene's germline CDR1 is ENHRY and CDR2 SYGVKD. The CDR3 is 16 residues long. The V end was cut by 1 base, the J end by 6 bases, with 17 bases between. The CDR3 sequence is CAISEYRTGGPDTQYF. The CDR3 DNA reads TGTGCCATCAGTGAGTACCGGACAGGAGGGCCCGATACGCAGTATTTT.

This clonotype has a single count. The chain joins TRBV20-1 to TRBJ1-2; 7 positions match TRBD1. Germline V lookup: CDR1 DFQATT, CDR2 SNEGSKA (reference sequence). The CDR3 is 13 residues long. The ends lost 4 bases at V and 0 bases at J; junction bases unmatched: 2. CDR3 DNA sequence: TGCAGTGCTATCGGGACAGCTAACTATGGCTACACCTTC. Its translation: CSAIGTANYGYTF.

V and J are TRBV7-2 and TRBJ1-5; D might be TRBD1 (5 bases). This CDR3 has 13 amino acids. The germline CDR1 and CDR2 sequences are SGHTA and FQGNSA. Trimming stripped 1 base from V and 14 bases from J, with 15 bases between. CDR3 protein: CASSLGGTTYEHF. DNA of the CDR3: TGTGCCAGCAGCTTAGGAGGGACCACCTACGAGCATTTT.

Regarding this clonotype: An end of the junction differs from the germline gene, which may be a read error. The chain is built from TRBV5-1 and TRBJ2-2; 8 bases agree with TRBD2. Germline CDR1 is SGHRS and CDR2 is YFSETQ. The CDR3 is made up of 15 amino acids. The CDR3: CASSLPAGGTGELFF. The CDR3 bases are TGCGCCAGCAGCCTACCTGCGGGAGGCACCGGGGAGTTGTTTTTT. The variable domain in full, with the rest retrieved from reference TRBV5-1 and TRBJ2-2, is KAGVTQTPRYLIKTRGQQVTLSCSPISGHRSVSWYQQTPGQGLQFLFEYFSETQRNKGNFPGRFSGRQFSNSRSEMNVSTLELGDSALYLCASSLPAGGTGELFFGEGSRLTVL.

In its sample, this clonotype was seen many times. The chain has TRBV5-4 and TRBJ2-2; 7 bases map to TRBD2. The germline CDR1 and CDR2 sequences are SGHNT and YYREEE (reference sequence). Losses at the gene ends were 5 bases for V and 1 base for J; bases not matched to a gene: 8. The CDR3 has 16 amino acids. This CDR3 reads CASRPSGGLNTGELFF. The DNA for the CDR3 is TGTGCCAGCAGACCTAGCGGAGGGCTGAACACCGGGGAGCTGTTTTTT.

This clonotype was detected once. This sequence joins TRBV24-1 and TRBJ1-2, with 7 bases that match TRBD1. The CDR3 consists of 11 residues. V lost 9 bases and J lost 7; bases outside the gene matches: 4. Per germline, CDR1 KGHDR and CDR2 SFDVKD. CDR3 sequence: CATSGGSGYTF. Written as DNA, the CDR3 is TGTGCCACCTCAGGGGGATCTGGCTACACCTTC.

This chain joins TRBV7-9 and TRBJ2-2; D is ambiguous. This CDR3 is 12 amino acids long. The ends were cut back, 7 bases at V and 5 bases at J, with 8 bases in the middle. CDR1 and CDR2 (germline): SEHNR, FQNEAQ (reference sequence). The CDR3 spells CASNRATGELFF. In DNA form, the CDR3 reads TGTGCCAGCAATAGAGCTACCGGGGAGCTGTTTTTT.

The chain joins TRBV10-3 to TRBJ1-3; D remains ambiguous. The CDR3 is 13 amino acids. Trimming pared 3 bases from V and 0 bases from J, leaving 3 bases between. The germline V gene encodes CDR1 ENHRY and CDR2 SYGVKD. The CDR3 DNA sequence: TGTGCCATCAGTGACAGCTCTGGAAACACCATATATTTT. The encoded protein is CAISDSSGNTIYF.

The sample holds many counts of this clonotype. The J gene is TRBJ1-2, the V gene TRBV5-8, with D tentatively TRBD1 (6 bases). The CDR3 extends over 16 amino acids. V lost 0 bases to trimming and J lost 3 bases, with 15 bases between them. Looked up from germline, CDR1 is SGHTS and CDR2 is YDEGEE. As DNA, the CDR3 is TGTGCCAGCAGCTTGGGGGGGGGCCTAGCGTACTATGGCTACACCTTC. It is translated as CASSLGGGLAYYGYTF. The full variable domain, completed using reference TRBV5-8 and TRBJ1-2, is EAGVTQSPTHLIKTRGQQATLRCSPISGHTSVYWYQQALGLGLQFLLWYDEGEERNRGNFPPRFSGRQFPNYSSELNVNALELEDSALYLCASSLGGGLAYYGYTFGSGTRLTVV.

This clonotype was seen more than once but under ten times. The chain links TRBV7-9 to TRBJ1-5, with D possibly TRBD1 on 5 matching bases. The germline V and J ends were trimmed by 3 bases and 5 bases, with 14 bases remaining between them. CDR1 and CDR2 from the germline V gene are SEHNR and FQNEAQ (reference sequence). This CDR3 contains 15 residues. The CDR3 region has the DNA TGTGCCAGCAGCTTGGGACGAGGGGTCGATCAGCCCCAGCATTTT. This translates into CASSLGRGVDQPQHF.

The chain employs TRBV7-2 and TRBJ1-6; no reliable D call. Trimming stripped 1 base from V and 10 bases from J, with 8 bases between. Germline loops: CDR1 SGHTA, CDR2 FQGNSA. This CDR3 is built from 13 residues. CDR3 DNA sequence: TGTGCCAGCAGCTTAGGGTCGGACTCACCCCTCCACTTT. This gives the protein CASSLGSDSPLHF. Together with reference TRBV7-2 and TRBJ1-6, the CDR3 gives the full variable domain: GAGVSQSPSNKVTEKGKDVELRCDPISGHTALYWYRQSLGQGLEFLIYFQGNSAPDKSGLPSDRFSAERTGGSVSTLTIQRTQQEDSAVYLCASSLGSDSPLHFGNGTRLTVT.

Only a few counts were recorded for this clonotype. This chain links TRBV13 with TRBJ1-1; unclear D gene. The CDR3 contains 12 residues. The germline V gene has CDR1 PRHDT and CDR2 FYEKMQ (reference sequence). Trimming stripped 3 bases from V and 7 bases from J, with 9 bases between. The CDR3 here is CASSFVGVEAFF. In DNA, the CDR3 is TGTGCCAGCAGCTTCGTCGGGGTTGAAGCTTTCTTT.

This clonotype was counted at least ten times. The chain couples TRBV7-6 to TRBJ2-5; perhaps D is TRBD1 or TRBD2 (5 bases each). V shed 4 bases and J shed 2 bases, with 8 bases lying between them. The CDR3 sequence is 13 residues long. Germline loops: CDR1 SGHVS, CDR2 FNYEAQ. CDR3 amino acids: CASSSGPQETQYF. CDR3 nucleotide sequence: TGTGCCAGCAGCTCGGGACCTCAAGAGACCCAGTACTTC. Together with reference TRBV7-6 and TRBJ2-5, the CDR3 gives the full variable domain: GAGVSQSPRYKVTKRGQDVALRCDPISGHVSLYWYRQALGQGPEFLTYFNYEAQQDKSGLPNDRFSAERPEGSISTLTIQRTEQRDSAMYRCASSSGPQETQYFGPGTRLLVL.

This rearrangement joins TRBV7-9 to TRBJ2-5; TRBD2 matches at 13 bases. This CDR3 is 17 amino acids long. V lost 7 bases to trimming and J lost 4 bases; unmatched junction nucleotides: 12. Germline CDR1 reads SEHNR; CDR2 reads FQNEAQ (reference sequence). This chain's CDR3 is CASNLGWTSGSGETQYF. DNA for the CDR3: TGTGCCAGCAACTTGGGTTGGACTAGCGGGAGTGGAGAGACCCAGTACTTC.

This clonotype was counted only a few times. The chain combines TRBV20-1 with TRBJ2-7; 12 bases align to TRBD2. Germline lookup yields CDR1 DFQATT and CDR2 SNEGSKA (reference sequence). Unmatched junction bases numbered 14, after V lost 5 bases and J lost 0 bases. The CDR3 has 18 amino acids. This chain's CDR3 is CSASGPLAGGQSSYEQYF. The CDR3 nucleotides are TGCAGTGCTTCGGGACCTCTAGCGGGAGGGCAGAGCTCCTACGAGCAGTACTTC.

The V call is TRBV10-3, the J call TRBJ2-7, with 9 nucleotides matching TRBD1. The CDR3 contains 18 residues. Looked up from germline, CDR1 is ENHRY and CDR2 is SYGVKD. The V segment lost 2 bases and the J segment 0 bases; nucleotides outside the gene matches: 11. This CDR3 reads CAISENRDREGSSYEQYF. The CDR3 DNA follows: TGTGCCATCAGTGAGAACCGGGACAGGGAGGGGAGCTCCTACGAGCAGTACTTC.

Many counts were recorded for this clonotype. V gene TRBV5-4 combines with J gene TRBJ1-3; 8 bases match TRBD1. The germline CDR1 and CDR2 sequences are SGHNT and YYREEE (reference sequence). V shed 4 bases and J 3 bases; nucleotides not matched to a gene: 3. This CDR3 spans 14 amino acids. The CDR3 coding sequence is TGTGCCAGCAGCGGCAGGGGGCTTGGAAACACCATATATTTT. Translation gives CASSGRGLGNTIYF.

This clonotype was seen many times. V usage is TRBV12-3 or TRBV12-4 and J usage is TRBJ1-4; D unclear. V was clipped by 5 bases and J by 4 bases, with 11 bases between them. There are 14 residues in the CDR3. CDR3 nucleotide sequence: TGTGCCAGCAGTGGGTCAGGAAGTAATGAAAAACTGTTTTTT. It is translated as CASSGSGSNEKLFF.